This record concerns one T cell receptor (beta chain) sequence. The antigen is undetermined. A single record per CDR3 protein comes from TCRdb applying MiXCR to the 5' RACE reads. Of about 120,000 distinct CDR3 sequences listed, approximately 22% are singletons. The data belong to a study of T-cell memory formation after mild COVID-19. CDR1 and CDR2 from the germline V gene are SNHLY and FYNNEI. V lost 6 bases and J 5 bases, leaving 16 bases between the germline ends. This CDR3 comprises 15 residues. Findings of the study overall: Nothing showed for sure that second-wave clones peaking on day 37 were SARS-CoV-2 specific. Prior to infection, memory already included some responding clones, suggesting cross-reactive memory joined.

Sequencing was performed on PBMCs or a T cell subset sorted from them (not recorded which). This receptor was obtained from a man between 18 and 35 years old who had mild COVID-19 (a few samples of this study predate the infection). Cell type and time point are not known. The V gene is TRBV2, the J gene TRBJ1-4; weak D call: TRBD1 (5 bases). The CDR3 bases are TGTGCCAGCAGCGCATTGACAGCGTCGAATGAAAAACTGTTTTTT. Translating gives CASSALTASNEKLFF.